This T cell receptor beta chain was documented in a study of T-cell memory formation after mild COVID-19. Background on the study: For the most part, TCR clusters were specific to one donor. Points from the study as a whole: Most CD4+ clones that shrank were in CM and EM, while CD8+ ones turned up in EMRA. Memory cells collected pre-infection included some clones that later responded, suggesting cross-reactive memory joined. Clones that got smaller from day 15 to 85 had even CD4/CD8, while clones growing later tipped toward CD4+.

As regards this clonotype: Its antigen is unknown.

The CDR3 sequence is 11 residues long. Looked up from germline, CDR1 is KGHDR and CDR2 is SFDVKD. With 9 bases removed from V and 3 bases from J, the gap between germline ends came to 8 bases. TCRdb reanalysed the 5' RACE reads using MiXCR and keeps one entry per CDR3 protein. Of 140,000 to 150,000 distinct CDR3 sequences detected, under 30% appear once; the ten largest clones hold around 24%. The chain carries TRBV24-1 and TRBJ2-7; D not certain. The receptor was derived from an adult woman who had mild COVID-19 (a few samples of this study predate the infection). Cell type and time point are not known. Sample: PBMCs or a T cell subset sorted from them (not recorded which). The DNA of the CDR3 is TGTGCCACCGGAAAAGACTACGAGCAGTACTTC. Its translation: CATGKDYEQYF.